This T cell receptor beta chain was sequenced for a study of blood T cells in healthy people across ages (dated by TCRdb to between 2014 and 2016). For the study in its entirety: In model experiments, roughly one uniquely barcoded TCR beta cDNA molecule per two T cells was captured by template switching. Four age groups were formed from the donors: young (average approximately 15 years), middle-aged (approximately 41), aged (62) and long-lived (roughly 88). Using the same blood draw, the study looked at two additional independent replicas of 1 million unique cDNA reads for two donors, one aged 18 to 29 and the other aged 80 or older. To avoid experimental bias, donors of different ages were distributed randomly across sequencing lanes. The study measured age-related changes in TCR beta repertoire diversity using deep sequencing normalized with unique cDNA molecular identifiers. Study-wide findings and limitations: Observed TCR beta diversity correlated strongly with the percentage of naive T cells measured by flow cytometry. Because the CMV infection status of the donors was unknown, age-related changes in expanded clonotypes may potentially have been confounded. Because profiling used bulk unsorted PBMCs, naive and antigen-experienced compartments could not be compared conclusively. As age increased, observed TCR beta diversity per million T cells dropped in a roughly linear way, and a significant reduction was already evident by age 40. Estimates of total diversity based on one million sequenced T cells were considered lower bounds and underestimates. Compared with the aged group, more naive CD4+ T cells, fewer expanded clones and increased TCR diversity were shown by the long-lived group, suggesting age selection.

Donors were under 40 systemically healthy Caucasian individuals from Russia aged 6 to 90 years. About 10 milliliters of peripheral blood were drawn from each donor into EDTA-treated Vacutainer tubes. Ficoll-Paque density-gradient centrifugation was used to isolate PBMCs, with at least 6 million per sample. Trizol reagent was used to extract total RNA from PBMCs, with at least 6 micrograms per sample. For every donor, an aliquot of PBMCs went through flow cytometry to measure the percentages of naive CD45RAhigh/CD27high T cells. The germline V gene encodes CDR1 KGHSH and CDR2 LQKENI. The CDR3 spans 13 residues, from the cysteine through the phenylalanine. CDR3 DNA is the only sequence kept; it has 39 bases, read in frame from the first base. Deletion took 8 bases off V and 10 bases off J, with a span of 15 bases between the germline ends. This clonotype was seen a few times. Its antigen specificity is not known. The sample holds no much larger clone one base away, and base qualities are not on file.

Preparation of the library involved 5' RACE. Sequenced using an Illumina HiSeq 2500. A second PCR of about 7 to 12 cycles was performed with a sample-barcoded 5' primer and a J-beta primer mix. A unique molecular identifier was introduced onto each TCR beta cDNA molecule by a template-switch 5' adaptor carrying 12 random nucleotides. Each sample yielded at least 3 million CDR3-containing paired-end reads. First-strand cDNA was synthesized from all RNA with the Mint cDNA synthesis kit, primed by a TRBC-specific oligonucleotide. All cDNA was treated with uracil-DNA glycosylase and then went through a first 18-cycle PCR with the universal primers M1SS and BC2_uni_R. For the original study's pipeline: Normalization of each sample was performed by random selection of 1 million high-quality reads, each carrying a distinct molecular identifier. Instead of being binned into consensus sequences, reads with shared molecular identifiers were discarded. MiTCR, set to a Q25 quality threshold and the strictest error-elimination algorithm, was used for CDR3 identification, clonotype clustering and error correction. A nonparametric unseen species model with Euler transformation was used to estimate a lower bound on total TCR beta diversity. The public sequencing data were trimmed at Q25 with fastp and processed into clonotypes with MiXCR by TCRdb, which kept only in-frame beta chains. CDR3 protein sequences are deduplicated, and each keeps its most common genes and DNA. The V and J calls reflect TCRdb's pipeline rather than the authors' work. This sample comprises 1.5 million or so distinct CDR3 sequences, about 40% of them detected only once. The top ten clones comprise 6.5% to 10% of the sample.

The TCR sequence derives from a woman younger than 30 in good health. Sequenced sample: blood. Recombination joined TRBV18 with TRBJ1-6; TRBD1 might be the D gene, on 6 matching bases. In nucleotide form, the sequence is TGTGCCAGCACGGGACAAGGAAGGTCACCCCTCCACTTT. It translates as CASTGQGRSPLHF. Reference TRBV18 and TRBJ1-6 genes cover what lies past the CDR3, so the full variable domain is NAGVMQNPRHLVRRRGQEARLRCSPMKGHSHVYWYRQLPEEGLKFMVYLQKENIIDESGMPKERFSAEFPKEGPSILRIQQVVRGDSAAYFCASTGQGRSPLHFGNGTRLTVT.